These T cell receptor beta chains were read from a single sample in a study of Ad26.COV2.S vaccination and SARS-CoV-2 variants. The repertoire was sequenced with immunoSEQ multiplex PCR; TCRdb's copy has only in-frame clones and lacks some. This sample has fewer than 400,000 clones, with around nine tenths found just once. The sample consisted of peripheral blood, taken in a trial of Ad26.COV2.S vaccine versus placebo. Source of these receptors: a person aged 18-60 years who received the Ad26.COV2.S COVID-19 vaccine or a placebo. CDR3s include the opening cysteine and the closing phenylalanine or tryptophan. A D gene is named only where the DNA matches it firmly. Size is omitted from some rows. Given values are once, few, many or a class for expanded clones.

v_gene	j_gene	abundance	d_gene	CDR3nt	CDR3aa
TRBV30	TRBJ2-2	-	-	TGTGCCTGGAGTGTAGGCCCAGGGGAGCTGTTTTTT	CAWSVGPGELFF
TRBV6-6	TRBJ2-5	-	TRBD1	TGTGCCAGCAGTTACCCCGGACAGGGGAGAAAGGAGACCCAGTACTTC	CASSYPGQGRKETQYF
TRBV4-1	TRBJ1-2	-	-	TGCGCCAGCAGCCAAGATACCCAGGGACTTAACTATGGCTACACCTTC	CASSQDTQGLNYGYTF
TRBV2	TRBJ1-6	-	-	TGTGCCAGCAACCCAGCGAGCTCCTATAATTCACCCCTCCACTTT	CASNPASSYNSPLHF
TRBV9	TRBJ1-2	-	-	TGTGCCAGCAGCGTAGACGGGGGCTACACCTTC	CASSVDGGYTF
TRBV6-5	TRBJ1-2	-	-	TGTGCCAGCACCGGGGCGCGGGGCTATGGCTACACCTTC	CASTGARGYGYTF
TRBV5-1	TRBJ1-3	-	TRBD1	TGCGCCAGCACGGAACAGGGGAACTCTGGAAACACCATATATTTT	CASTEQGNSGNTIYF
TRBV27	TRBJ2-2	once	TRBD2	TGTGCCAGCAGTCCAGGACTAGCGGGGGGTACCGGGGAGCTGTTTTTT	CASSPGLAGGTGELFF
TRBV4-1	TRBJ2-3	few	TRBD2	TGCGCCAGCAGCCAAGGCCAGCGGGGTCTCACAGATACGCAGTATTTT	CASSQGQRGLTDTQYF
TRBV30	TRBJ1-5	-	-	TGTGCCTGGAGTCTGCGAGCAGATCAGCCCCAGCATTTT	CAWSLRADQPQHF
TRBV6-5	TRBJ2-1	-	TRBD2	TGTGCCAGCAGTTCACCCCGGACTAGCGGCAATGAGCAGTTCTTC	CASSSPRTSGNEQFF
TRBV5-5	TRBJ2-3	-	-	TGTGCCAGCAGCTTGGGGGACTTCTCTAGCACAGATACGCAGTATTTT	CASSLGDFSSTDTQYF
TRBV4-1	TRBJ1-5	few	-	TGCGCCAGCAGCCAGGTTCTTGTTAAGCCCCAGCATTTT	CASSQVLVKPQHF
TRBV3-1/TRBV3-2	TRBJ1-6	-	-	TGTGCCAGCAGCCAAGATTTCGGGGGTAGGGGTAATTCACCCCTCCACTTT	CASSQDFGGRGNSPLHF
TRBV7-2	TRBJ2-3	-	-	TGTGCCAGCAGCTTAGCGTTGGCAAGCACAGATACGCAGTATTTT	CASSLALASTDTQYF
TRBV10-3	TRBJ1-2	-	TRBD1	TGTGCCATCAGTGGGGGACAGGGGGACTATGGCTACACCTTC	CAISGGQGDYGYTF
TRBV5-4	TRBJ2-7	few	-	TGTGCCAGCAGCCCACAGACAGGCACCTACGAGCAGTACTTC	CASSPQTGTYEQYF
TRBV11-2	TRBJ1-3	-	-	TGTGCCAGCAGCCCACGGGGTGGGGCTTCCTCTGGAAACACCATATATTTT	CASSPRGGASSGNTIYF
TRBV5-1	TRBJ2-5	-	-	TGCGCCAGCAGCTCGCTGACGGGGGACGAGACCCAGTACTTC	CASSSLTGDETQYF
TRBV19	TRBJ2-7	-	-	TGTGCCAGTAGTAGGATGTTCTCCTACGAGCAGTACTTC	CASSRMFSYEQYF
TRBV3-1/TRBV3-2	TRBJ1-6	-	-	TGTGCCAGCAATGGCCCAGGGAAGGATTCACCCCTCCACTTT	CASNGPGKDSPLHF
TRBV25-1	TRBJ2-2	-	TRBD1	TGTGCCAGCAGTGGACAGACAGGGGGCAACACCGGGGAGCTGTTTTTT	CASSGQTGGNTGELFF
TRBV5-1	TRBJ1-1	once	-	TGCGCCAGCAGCTTGGGGCAGGCGAACACTGAAGCTTTCTTT	CASSLGQANTEAFF